One and the same sample provided the 8 T cell receptor beta chains below, sequenced in a study of blood T cell repertoires in COVID-19. The method was immunoSEQ multiplex PCR; TCRdb's version includes in-frame clones alone and lacks a portion of them. This sample has approximately 150,000 clones, with 80% to 90% found just once. Sample: peripheral blood. Receptors originate from a woman between 45 and 65 years old with acute or convalescent COVID-19.

This chain joins TRBV18 and TRBJ1-1; D unclear. This CDR3 contains 13 residues. Germline V gives CDR1 KGHSH, CDR2 LQKENI. The germline V and J ends were trimmed by 5 bases and 2 bases, with 9 bases remaining between them. The CDR3 sequence is CASSENSNTEAFF. DNA of the CDR3: TGTGCCAGCTCAGAGAACAGTAACACTGAAGCTTTCTTT.

The V and J genes are TRBV10-3 and TRBJ2-3; D might be TRBD1 (5 bases). With 0 bases removed from V and 4 bases from J, the gap between germline ends came to 17 bases. The CDR3 extends over 17 amino acids. Germline loops: CDR1 ENHRY, CDR2 SYGVKD. CDR3 nucleotides: TGTGCCATCAGTGAGTCGGCCGGCAGGGAAGGTGCAGATACGCAGTATTTT. Residues: CAISESAGREGADTQYF.

The chain links TRBV10-3 to TRBJ2-5; 8 nucleotides agree with TRBD2. J gave up 5 bases and V 4 bases, and 12 bases lay outside the gene matches. Germline CDR1 reads ENHRY; CDR2 reads SYGVKD. The CDR3 is 16 residues long. CDR3 sequence: CAISVGGASSGETQYF. The CDR3 nucleotides read TGTGCCATCAGTGTCGGGGGGGCCTCTTCTGGGGAGACCCAGTACTTC.

J is TRBJ1-4 and V is TRBV5-1, with 8 nucleotides matching TRBD1. Germline values: CDR1 SGHRS, CDR2 YFSETQ. V shed 2 bases, J shed 8 bases, and the junction held 5 bases outside the gene matches. CDR3 length: 14 amino acids. DNA of the CDR3: TGCGCCAGCAGCTTCGCCGGGACAGGAGAAAAACTGTTTTTT. Amino acids: CASSFAGTGEKLFF.

The V and J genes are TRBV3-1 (or the pseudogene TRBV3-2) and TRBJ1-1; D gene uncertain. This CDR3 comprises 11 residues. V dropped 3 bases and J dropped 5 bases, with 4 bases sitting between them. Germline loops: CDR1 LGHDT, CDR2 YNNKEL (reference sequence). The CDR3 sequence is CASSQQTEAFF. For the CDR3, the DNA is TGTGCCAGCAGCCAGCAGACTGAAGCTTTCTTT.

The chain couples TRBV6-4 to TRBJ1-2, with 7 bases matching TRBD1. There are 15 residues in the CDR3. Germline-derived CDR1 and CDR2 are MRHNA and SNTAGT. Germline trimming cut 0 bases from V and 7 bases from J; bases unmatched to any gene: 8. CDR3 region: CASSDSGTGETGYTF. In DNA form, the CDR3 reads TGTGCCAGCAGTGACTCGGGAACAGGGGAGACTGGCTACACCTTC.

The chain combines TRBV18 with TRBJ2-5; D might be TRBD1 (5 bases). Trimming removed 4 bases from V and 4 bases from J, with 16 bases in between. Germline loops: CDR1 KGHSH, CDR2 LQKENI. CDR3 length: 15 amino acids. The CDR3 nucleotides are TGTGCCAGCTCACAGCCGACAGCCTCATTAGAGACCCAGTACTTC. It encodes CASSQPTASLETQYF.

The rearrangement uses TRBV6-2 or TRBV6-3 and TRBJ2-3; D uncertain. V dropped 5 bases and J dropped 5 bases, with 11 bases sitting between them. The CDR3 is 13 residues long. Germline lookup yields CDR1 MNHEY and CDR2 SVGEGT. DNA for the CDR3: TGTGCCAGCAGTCCCTCCGGCGGAGATACGCAGTATTTT. Translating gives CASSPSGGDTQYF.